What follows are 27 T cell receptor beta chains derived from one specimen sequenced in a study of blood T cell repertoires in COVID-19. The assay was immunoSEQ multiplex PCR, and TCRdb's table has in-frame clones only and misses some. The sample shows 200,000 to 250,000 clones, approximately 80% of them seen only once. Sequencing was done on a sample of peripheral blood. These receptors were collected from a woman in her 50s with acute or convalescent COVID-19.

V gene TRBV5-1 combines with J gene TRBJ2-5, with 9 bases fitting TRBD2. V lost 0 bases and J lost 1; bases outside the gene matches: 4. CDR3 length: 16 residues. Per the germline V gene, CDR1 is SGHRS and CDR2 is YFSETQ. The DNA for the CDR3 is TGCGCCAGCAGCTTGGCGACTAGCGGCCCCCAAGAGACCCAGTACTTC. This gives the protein CASSLATSGPQETQYF.

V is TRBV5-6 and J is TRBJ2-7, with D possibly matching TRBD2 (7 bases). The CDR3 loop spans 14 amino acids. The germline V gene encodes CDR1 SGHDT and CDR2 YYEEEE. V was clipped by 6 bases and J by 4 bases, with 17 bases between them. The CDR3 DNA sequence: TGTGCCAGCACCTCTCAGGGAGGGGGATACGAGCAGTACTTC. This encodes CASTSQGGGYEQYF.

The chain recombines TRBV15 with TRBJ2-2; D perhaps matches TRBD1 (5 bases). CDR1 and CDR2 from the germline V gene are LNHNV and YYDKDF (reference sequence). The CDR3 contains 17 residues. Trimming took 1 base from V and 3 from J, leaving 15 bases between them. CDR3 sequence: CATSRGYGATDTGELFF. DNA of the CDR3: TGTGCCACCAGCAGAGGTTATGGGGCGACGGACACCGGGGAGCTGTTTTTT.

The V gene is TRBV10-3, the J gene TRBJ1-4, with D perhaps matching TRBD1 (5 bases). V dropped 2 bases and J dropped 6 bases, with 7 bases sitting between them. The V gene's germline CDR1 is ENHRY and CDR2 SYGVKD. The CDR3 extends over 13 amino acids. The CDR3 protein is CAISEIRDEKLFF. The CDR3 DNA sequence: TGTGCCATCAGTGAGATCAGGGATGAAAAACTGTTTTTT.

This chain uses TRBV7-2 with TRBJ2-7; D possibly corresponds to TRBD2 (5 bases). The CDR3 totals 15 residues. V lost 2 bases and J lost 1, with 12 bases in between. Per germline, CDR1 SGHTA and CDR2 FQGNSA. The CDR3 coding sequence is TGTGCCAGCAGCTTATACGGGGTTAAGTCCTACGAGCAGTACTTC. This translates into CASSLYGVKSYEQYF.

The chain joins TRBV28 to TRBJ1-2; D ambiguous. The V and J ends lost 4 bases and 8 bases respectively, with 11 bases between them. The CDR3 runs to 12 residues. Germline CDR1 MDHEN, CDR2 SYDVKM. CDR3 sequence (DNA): TGTGCCAGCAGTTCCGGGTTAAGGGGCTACACCTTC. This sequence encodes CASSSGLRGYTF.

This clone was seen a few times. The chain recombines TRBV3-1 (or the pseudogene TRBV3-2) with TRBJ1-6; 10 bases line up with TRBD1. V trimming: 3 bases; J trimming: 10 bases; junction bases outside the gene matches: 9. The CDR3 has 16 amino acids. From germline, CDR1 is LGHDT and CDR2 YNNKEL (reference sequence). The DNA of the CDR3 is TGTGCCAGCAGCCAGGATACCGGGACAGGGGTATCACCCCTCCACTTT. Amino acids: CASSQDTGTGVSPLHF.

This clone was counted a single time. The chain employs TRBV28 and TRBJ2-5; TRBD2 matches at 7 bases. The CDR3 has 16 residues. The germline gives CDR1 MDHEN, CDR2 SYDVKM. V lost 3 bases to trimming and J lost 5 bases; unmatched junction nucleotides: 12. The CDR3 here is CASSLLGEGPGETQYF. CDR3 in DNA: TGTGCCAGCAGTTTGCTCGGGGAGGGACCAGGGGAGACCCAGTACTTC.

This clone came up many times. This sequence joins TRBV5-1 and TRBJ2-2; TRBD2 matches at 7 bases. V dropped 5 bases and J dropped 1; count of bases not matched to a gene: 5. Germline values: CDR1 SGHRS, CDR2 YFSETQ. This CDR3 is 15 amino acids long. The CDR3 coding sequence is TGCGCCAGCAGGTCAGGCGGGGGGAACACCGGGGAGCTGTTTTTT. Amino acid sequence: CASRSGGGNTGELFF.

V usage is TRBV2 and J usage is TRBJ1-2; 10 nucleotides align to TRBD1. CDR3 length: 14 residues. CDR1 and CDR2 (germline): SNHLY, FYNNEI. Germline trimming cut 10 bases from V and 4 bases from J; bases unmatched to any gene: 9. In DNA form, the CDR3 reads TGTGCCACTAATGCCCGACAGGGGGCCTATGGCTACACCTTC. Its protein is CATNARQGAYGYTF.

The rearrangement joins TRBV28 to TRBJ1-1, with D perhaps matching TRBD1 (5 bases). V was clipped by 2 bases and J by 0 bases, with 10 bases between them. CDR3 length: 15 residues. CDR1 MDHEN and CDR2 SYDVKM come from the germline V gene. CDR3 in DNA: TGTGCCAGCAGTTTAAAGGGGAGGTTGAACACTGAAGCTTTCTTT. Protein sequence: CASSLKGRLNTEAFF.

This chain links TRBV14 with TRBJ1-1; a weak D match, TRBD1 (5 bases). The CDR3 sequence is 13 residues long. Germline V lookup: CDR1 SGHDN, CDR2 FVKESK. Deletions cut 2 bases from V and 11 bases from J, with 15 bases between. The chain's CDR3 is CASSQSSRVAAFF. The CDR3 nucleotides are TGTGCCAGCAGCCAATCATCCAGGGTGGCGGCTTTCTTT.

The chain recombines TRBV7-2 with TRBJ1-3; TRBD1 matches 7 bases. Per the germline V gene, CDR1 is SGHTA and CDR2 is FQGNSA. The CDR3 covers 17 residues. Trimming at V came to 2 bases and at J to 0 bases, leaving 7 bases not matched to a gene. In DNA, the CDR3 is TGTGCCAGCAGCTTAAGGGCAGGGGGGCTCTCTGGAAACACCATATATTTT. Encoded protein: CASSLRAGGLSGNTIYF.

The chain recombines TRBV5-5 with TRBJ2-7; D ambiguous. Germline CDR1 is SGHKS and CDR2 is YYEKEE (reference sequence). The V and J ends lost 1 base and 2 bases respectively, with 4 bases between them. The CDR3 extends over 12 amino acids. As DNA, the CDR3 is TGTGCCAGCAGCTTGTCAACCTACGAGCAGTACTTC. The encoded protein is CASSLSTYEQYF. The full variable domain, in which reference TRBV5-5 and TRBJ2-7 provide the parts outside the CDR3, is DAGVTQSPTHLIKTRGQQVTLRCSPISGHKSVSWYQQVLGQGPQFIFQYYEKEERGRGNFPDRFSARQFPNYSSELNVNALLLGDSALYLCASSLSTYEQYFGPGTRLTVT.

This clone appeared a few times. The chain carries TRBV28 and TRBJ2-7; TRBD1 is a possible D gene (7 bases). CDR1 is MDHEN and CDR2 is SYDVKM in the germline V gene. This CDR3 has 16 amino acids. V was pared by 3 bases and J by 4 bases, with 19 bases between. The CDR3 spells CASSFPPTRGVYEQYF. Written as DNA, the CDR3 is TGTGCCAGCAGTTTTCCCCCGACCAGGGGGGTATACGAGCAGTACTTC.

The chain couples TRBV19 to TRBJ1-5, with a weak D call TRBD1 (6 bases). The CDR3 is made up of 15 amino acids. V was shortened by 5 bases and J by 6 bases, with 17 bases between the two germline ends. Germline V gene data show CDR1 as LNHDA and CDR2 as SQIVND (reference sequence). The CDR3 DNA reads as TGTGCCAGTAGTTTCCAAGGGGGGGAGGGTCAGCCCCAGCATTTT. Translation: CASSFQGGEGQPQHF.

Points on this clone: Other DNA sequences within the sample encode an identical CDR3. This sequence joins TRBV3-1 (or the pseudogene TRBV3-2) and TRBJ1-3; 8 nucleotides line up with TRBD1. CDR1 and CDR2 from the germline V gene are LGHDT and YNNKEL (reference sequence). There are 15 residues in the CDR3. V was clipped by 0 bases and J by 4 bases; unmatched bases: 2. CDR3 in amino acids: CASSQDRGPGNTIYF. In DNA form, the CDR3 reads TGTGCCAGCAGCCAAGACAGGGGGCCGGGAAACACCATATATTTT.

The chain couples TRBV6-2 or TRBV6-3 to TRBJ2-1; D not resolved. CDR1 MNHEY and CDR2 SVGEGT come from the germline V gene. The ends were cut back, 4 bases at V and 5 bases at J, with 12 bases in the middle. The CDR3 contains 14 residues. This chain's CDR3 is CASSSPSSNNEQFF. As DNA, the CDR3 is TGTGCCAGCAGTTCCCCCAGTTCAAACAATGAGCAGTTCTTC.

The CDR3 nucleotides are TGTGCCAGCAGTTTTTCGGGAAATCAGCCCCAGCATTTT. It encodes CASSFSGNQPQHF. This sequence joins TRBV28 and TRBJ1-5; no firm D call. V was trimmed by 3 bases and J by 4 bases, leaving 7 bases between them. This CDR3 is 13 amino acids long. The germline V gene has CDR1 MDHEN and CDR2 SYDVKM.

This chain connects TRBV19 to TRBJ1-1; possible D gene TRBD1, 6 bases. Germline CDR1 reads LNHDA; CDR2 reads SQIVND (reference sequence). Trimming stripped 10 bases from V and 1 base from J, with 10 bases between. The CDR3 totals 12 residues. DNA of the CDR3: TGTGCCACGGGACAAAGGAACACTGAAGCTTTCTTT. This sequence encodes CATGQRNTEAFF. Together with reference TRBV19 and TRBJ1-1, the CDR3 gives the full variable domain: DGGITQSPKYLFRKEGQNVTLSCEQNLNHDAMYWYRQDPGQGLRLIYYSQIVNDFQKGDIAEGYSVSREKKESFPLTVTSAQKNPTAFYLCATGQRNTEAFFGQGTRLTVV.

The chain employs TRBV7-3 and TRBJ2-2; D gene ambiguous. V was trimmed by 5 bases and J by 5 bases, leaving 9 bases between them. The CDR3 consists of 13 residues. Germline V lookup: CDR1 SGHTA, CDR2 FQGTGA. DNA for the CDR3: TGTGCCAGCAGCGCAACGAGTACCGGGGAGCTGTTTTTT. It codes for CASSATSTGELFF.

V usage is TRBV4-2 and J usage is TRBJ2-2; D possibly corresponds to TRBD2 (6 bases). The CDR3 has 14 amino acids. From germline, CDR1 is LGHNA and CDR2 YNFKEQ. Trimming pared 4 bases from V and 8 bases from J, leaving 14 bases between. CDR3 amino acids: CASSRGTGEGELFF. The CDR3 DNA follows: TGTGCCAGCAGCCGCGGGACTGGGGAAGGGGAGCTGTTTTTT.

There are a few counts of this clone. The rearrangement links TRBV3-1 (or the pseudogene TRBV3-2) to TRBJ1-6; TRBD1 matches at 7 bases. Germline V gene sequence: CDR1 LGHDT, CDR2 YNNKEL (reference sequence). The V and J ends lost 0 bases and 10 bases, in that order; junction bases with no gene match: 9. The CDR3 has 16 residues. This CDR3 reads CASSQDPGTAGSPLHF. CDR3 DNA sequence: TGTGCCAGCAGCCAAGATCCCGGGACAGCAGGATCACCCCTCCACTTT.

Here the CDR3 DNA reads TGTGCCAGCAGTTTATGGTCTAGCGGGAGGTCCGGACAGTACTTC. It specifies CASSLWSSGRSGQYF. The chain couples TRBV28 to TRBJ2-7, with 11 bases aligning to TRBD2. J gave up 10 bases and V 0 bases, and 8 bases lay outside the gene matches. The CDR3 totals 15 residues. CDR1 is MDHEN, CDR2 SYDVKM, per germline. Filled out from reference TRBV28 and TRBJ2-7, the complete variable domain reads DVKVTQSSRYLVKRTGEKVFLECVQDMDHENMFWYRQDPGLGLRLIYFSYDVKMKEKGDIPEGYSVSREKKERFSLILESASTNQTSMYLCASSLWSSGRSGQYFGPGTRLTVT.

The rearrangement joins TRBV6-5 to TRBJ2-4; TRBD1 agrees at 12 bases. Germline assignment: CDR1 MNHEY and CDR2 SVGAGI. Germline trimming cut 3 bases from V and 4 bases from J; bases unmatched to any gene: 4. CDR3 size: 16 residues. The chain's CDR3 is CASSYMGQGAKNIQYF. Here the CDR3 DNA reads TGTGCCAGCAGTTATATGGGACAGGGGGCAAAAAACATTCAGTACTTC.

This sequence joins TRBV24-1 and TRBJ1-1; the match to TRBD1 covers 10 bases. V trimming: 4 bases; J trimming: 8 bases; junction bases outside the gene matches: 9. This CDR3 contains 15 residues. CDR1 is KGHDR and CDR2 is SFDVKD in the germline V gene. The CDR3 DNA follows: TGTGCCACCAGTGACCATGGGACAGGGGTACGGGAAGCTTTCTTT. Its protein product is CATSDHGTGVREAFF.

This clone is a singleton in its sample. This CDR3 reads CASSHPTGVGDQPQHF. As DNA, the CDR3 is TGTGCCAGCAGTCACCCGACAGGGGTTGGCGATCAGCCCCAGCATTTT. The gene calls are TRBV28 and TRBJ1-5, with 8 bases that match TRBD1. The CDR3 has 16 residues. The trim removed 5 bases at V and 5 bases at J, leaving 11 bases unmatched. Germline CDR1 MDHEN, CDR2 SYDVKM.